This TCR beta chain originates from a study of cytomegalovirus exposure and HLA in healthy donors. The CDR3 totals 13 residues. V lost 0 bases to trimming and J lost 7 bases, with 11 bases between them. Germline V gene sequence: CDR1 SGHRS, CDR2 YFSETQ. The primer mix had 60 Vbeta and 13 Jbeta primers. The table came from immunoSEQ multiplex PCR; TCRdb's copy has only in-frame clones and leaves some out. The profile shows about 25,000 clones, approximately 75% of them singletons. The sequenced material came from PBMCs. This chain joins TRBV5-1 and TRBJ2-7, with a possible D match to TRBD2 (6 bases). The clonotype originates from a male donor in good health and CMV-seronegative. In nucleotides, the CDR3 is TGCGCCAGCAGCTTGGGCGGGGCGTGGGAGCAGTACTTC. Translation: CASSLGGAWEQYF. Full variable domain (rest looked up from reference TRBV5-1 and TRBJ2-7): KAGVTQTPRYLIKTRGQQVTLSCSPISGHRSVSWYQQTPGQGLQFLFEYFSETQRNKGNFPGRFSGRQFSNSRSEMNVSTLELGDSALYLCASSLGGAWEQYFGPGTRLTVT.